A single sample is the source of the 8 T cell receptor beta chains below, sequenced in a study of CD8 T cells in Susac syndrome. Random hexamers were used to reverse transcribe 0.5 to 1 ug of RNA. In TCRdb, the immunoSEQ multiplex PCR reads were re-called with MiXCR into one record per CDR3 protein. Among roughly 330,000 distinct CDR3 sequences listed, just over 90% were seen once. The sample taken for sequencing was CD4+ T cells from PBMCs. The receptors come from a human donor with multiple sclerosis.

The J gene is TRBJ2-3, the V gene TRBV10-3, with 9 bases identical to TRBD2. V lost 3 bases, J lost 3 bases, and 10 bases stayed unmatched. The V gene's germline CDR1 is ENHRY and CDR2 SYGVKD. The CDR3 has 17 residues. The CDR3 region is CAISDPGLAERTDTQYF. CDR3 coding DNA: TGTGCCATCAGTGACCCGGGACTAGCTGAAAGAACAGATACGCAGTATTTT.

The V and J genes are TRBV7-9 and TRBJ1-1, with D unresolved. Trimming removed 2 bases at V and 4 bases at J, with 11 bases between. Germline V CDR1 and CDR2: SEHNR, FQNEAQ (reference sequence). The CDR3 spans 14 residues. The CDR3 protein is CASSLLPSSTEAFF. CDR3 bases: TGTGCCAGCAGCTTACTTCCTAGTAGCACTGAAGCTTTCTTT.

J is TRBJ1-4 and V is TRBV2; 7 positions match TRBD1. Germline CDR1 reads SNHLY; CDR2 reads FYNNEI. Trimming took 6 bases from V and 8 from J; bases not matched to a gene: 12. This CDR3 is built from 15 residues. The CDR3 spells CASRDDRVRGEKLFF. The CDR3 DNA reads TGTGCCAGCAGGGATGACAGGGTGAGGGGGGAAAAACTGTTTTTT.

The chain employs TRBV5-4 and TRBJ2-7, with D tentatively TRBD1 (6 bases). The CDR3 loop spans 15 amino acids. CDR1 is SGHNT and CDR2 is YYREEE in the germline V gene (reference sequence). V lost 5 bases to trimming and J lost 2 bases, with 17 bases between them. The CDR3 is CASSSRQALPYEQYF. In DNA form, the CDR3 reads TGTGCCAGCAGTTCAAGACAGGCGTTACCCTACGAGCAGTACTTC.

This clonotype was recorded only once. The rearrangement links TRBV12-3 or TRBV12-4 to TRBJ2-2; D is unclear. V dropped 3 bases and J dropped 2 bases, with 7 bases sitting between them. The CDR3 sequence is 14 residues long. Here the CDR3 DNA reads TGTGCCAGCAGTTTTCAGGCCAACACCGGGGAGCTGTTTTTT. Its protein is CASSFQANTGELFF.

CDR3 DNA sequence: TGTGCCACCAGCAGGGAAAGACAGGCGGTTTACTATGGCTACACCTTC. As protein: CATSRERQAVYYGYTF. The chain recombines TRBV15 with TRBJ1-2, with TRBD1 as a possible D gene (6 bases). Per the germline V gene, CDR1 is LNHNV and CDR2 is YYDKDF (reference sequence). V was cut by 3 bases and J by 3 bases, with 17 bases left in between. CDR3 length: 16 residues.

The V gene is TRBV2, the J gene TRBJ2-3; D not certain. CDR3 length: 13 residues. V lost 2 bases and J 5 bases, leaving 8 bases between the germline ends. From germline, CDR1 is SNHLY and CDR2 FYNNEI. The CDR3 is CASSELKLDTQYF. Here the CDR3 DNA reads TGTGCCAGCAGTGAACTTAAGCTAGATACGCAGTATTTT.

The chain has TRBV7-2 and TRBJ2-3; TRBD2 matches 7 bases. From germline, CDR1 is SGHTA and CDR2 FQGNSA. The J segment lost 3 bases and the V segment lost 5 bases, leaving 11 bases of the junction unmatched. The length of the CDR3 is 16 residues. The CDR3: CASSPRAGVGTDTQYF. CDR3 nucleotide sequence: TGTGCCAGCAGCCCACGGGCGGGAGTTGGTACAGATACGCAGTATTTT. The whole variable domain, remainder taken from reference TRBV7-2 and TRBJ2-3, is GAGVSQSPSNKVTEKGKDVELRCDPISGHTALYWYRQSLGQGLEFLIYFQGNSAPDKSGLPSDRFSAERTGGSVSTLTIQRTQQEDSAVYLCASSPRAGVGTDTQYFGPGTRLTVL.